The 6 T cell receptor beta chains presented below share a single source sample, sequenced in a study of human T cells and chemical hapten exposure. MiXCR, applied by TCRdb to the RACE reads, yields one record per CDR3 protein. Of some 36,000 distinct CDR3 sequences in the sample, 9% to 9.5% were seen once. The time point is: patch test 3, about 24 weeks after DPC sensitization. Treatment noted: therapeutic diphenylcyclopropenone sensitization with weekly scalp DPC. Total RNA extraction was carried out from unfractionated whole blood. Sequenced material: whole blood, taken in connection with sensitization to the hapten diphenylcyclopropenone (DPC). These receptors came from a man aged 45-65 years with alopecia areata. Some clones in this sample may be carry-over from other donors' samples.

This clonotype appeared many times. The chain joins TRBV5-8 to TRBJ1-6; D possibly corresponds to TRBD1 (5 bases). The CDR3 is 15 amino acids. Trimming took off 0 bases at V and 9 bases at J, with 13 bases between the two ends. Per the germline V gene, CDR1 is SGHTS and CDR2 is YDEGEE. The CDR3: CASSLAGLGISPLHF. The DNA for the CDR3 is TGTGCCAGCAGCTTGGCAGGGCTCGGAATTTCACCCCTCCACTTT.

At least ten counts were recorded for this clonotype. V gene TRBV10-3 combines with J gene TRBJ2-1; the D gene is possibly TRBD1 (6 bases). The CDR3 consists of 14 residues. V dropped 8 bases and J dropped 8 bases, with 19 bases sitting between them. Germline V gene lookup returns CDR1 ENHRY and CDR2 SYGVKD. The CDR3 is CAIGDKWGSDEQFF. The CDR3 nucleotides read TGTGCCATCGGGGACAAGTGGGGATCGGATGAGCAGTTCTTC.

The rearrangement joins TRBV27 to TRBJ1-1; 8 bases fit TRBD1. The CDR3 is made up of 15 amino acids. V lost 6 bases, J lost 1 base, and 7 bases stayed unmatched. The V gene's germline CDR1 is MNHEY and CDR2 SMNVEV (reference sequence). CDR3 protein: CASRGAGTGNTEAFF. DNA of the CDR3: TGTGCCAGCAGAGGGGCCGGGACAGGGAACACTGAAGCTTTCTTT.

In this sample, this clonotype turned up many times. This chain links TRBV28 with TRBJ2-4; 7 nucleotides align to TRBD1. This CDR3 has 15 amino acids. V lost 6 bases, J lost 9 bases, and 14 bases stayed unmatched. Looked up from germline, CDR1 is MDHEN and CDR2 is SYDVKM. The CDR3 loop is CASSPGKGADRIQYF. In DNA, the CDR3 is TGTGCCAGCAGCCCCGGCAAGGGGGCTGATCGCATTCAGTACTTC. Full variable domain (outside the CDR3, taken from reference TRBV28 and TRBJ2-4): DVKVTQSSRYLVKRTGEKVFLECVQDMDHENMFWYRQDPGLGLRLIYFSYDVKMKEKGDIPEGYSVSREKKERFSLILESASTNQTSMYLCASSPGKGADRIQYFGAGTRLSVL.

Many counts were recorded for this clonotype. This chain uses TRBV12-3 or TRBV12-4 with TRBJ1-1, with D unclear. The CDR3 loop spans 13 amino acids. V was shortened by 7 bases and J by 0 bases, with 9 bases between the two germline ends. CDR3 in amino acids: CASTPGLNTEAFF. The CDR3 DNA reads as TGTGCCAGCACCCCGGGCCTGAACACTGAAGCTTTCTTT.

This clonotype was counted at least ten times. This chain joins TRBV5-1 and TRBJ2-3, with a tentative D call TRBD2 (5 bases). The CDR3 has 14 amino acids. V lost 4 bases and J lost 2, with 11 bases in between. Germline lookup yields CDR1 SGHRS and CDR2 YFSETQ. The CDR3, as DNA: TGCGCCAGCAGCCCGCCGGACTTCACAGATACGCAGTATTTT. Protein sequence: CASSPPDFTDTQYF.